A single sample is the source of the 8 T cell receptor beta chains below, sequenced in a study of technical replicates of blood from a few donors. Repertoires were generated with immunoSEQ multiplex PCR, while TCRdb's copy carries only in-frame clones and drops some. The sample lists tens of thousands of clones; 96% were seen once. Sequencing input: T cells isolated from PBMCs. The receptors shown here come from a human donor in good health.

This clone was found once. The chain links TRBV29-1 to TRBJ2-3; 10 bases agree with TRBD2. The CDR3 has 15 amino acids. CDR1 is SQVTM, CDR2 ANQGSEA, per germline. V lost 3 bases, J lost 4 bases, and 7 bases stayed unmatched. The CDR3 loop is CSVEASGSIADTQYF. CDR3 DNA sequence: TGCAGCGTTGAGGCTAGCGGGAGTATAGCAGATACGCAGTATTTT.

The J gene is TRBJ2-1, the V gene TRBV6-6; D may be TRBD1 (6 bases). This CDR3 spans 15 amino acids. Germline-derived CDR1 and CDR2 are MNHNY and SVGAGI (reference sequence). Trimming cost V 4 bases and J 7 bases, with 17 bases left between them. CDR3 loop: CASSSTGNSWNEQFF. The CDR3 region has the DNA TGTGCCAGCAGTTCCACAGGGAATTCCTGGAATGAGCAGTTCTTC.

This rearrangement joins TRBV6-1 to TRBJ2-6, with D possibly TRBD1 on 5 matching bases. This CDR3 comprises 15 residues. The germline CDR1 and CDR2 sequences are MNHNS and SASEGT. Trimming stripped 3 bases from V and 5 bases from J, with 11 bases between. Here the CDR3 reads CASSDRQIWANVLTF. DNA for the CDR3: TGTGCCAGCAGTGACAGACAGATCTGGGCCAACGTCCTGACTTTC.

The rearrangement links TRBV6-6 to TRBJ1-2; 10 positions match TRBD1. Germline assignment: CDR1 MNHNY and CDR2 SVGAGI (reference sequence). V lost 2 bases, J lost 4 bases, and 1 base stayed unmatched. CDR3 length: 14 amino acids. CDR3 residues: CASSYGTGAYGYTF. The CDR3 DNA sequence: TGTGCCAGCAGTTACGGGACAGGGGCCTATGGCTACACCTTC.

This rearrangement joins TRBV5-5 to TRBJ2-7, with D possibly being TRBD2 (5 bases). The CDR3 spans 14 residues. The germline CDR1 and CDR2 sequences are SGHKS and YYEKEE (reference sequence). V was clipped by 0 bases and J by 3 bases, with 10 bases between them. The CDR3: CASSLAGDFYEQYF. The DNA of the CDR3 is TGTGCCAGCAGCTTGGCCGGGGATTTCTACGAGCAGTACTTC.

The chain uses TRBV7-9 and TRBJ2-7; no clear D. Trimming shortened V by 1 base and J by 3 bases, and 10 bases separated the two germline ends. The CDR3 is 14 amino acids. CDR1 and CDR2 from the germline V gene are SEHNR and FQNEAQ (reference sequence). The CDR3 protein is CASSLVFPYYEQYF. The CDR3 coding sequence is TGTGCCAGCAGCTTAGTTTTTCCCTACTACGAGCAGTACTTC.

J is TRBJ2-7 and V is TRBV28, with no clear D. Germline V CDR1 and CDR2: MDHEN, SYDVKM. The CDR3 totals 13 residues. The V and J ends lost 6 bases and 7 bases respectively, with 16 bases between them. The CDR3 sequence is CASRPTTSPEQYF. In DNA, the CDR3 is TGTGCCAGCAGACCGACAACCTCCCCAGAGCAGTACTTC.

This chain uses TRBV7-9 with TRBJ2-7; TRBD2 matches 11 bases. Losses at the gene ends were 3 bases for V and 7 bases for J; bases not matched to a gene: 11. The germline V gene has CDR1 SEHNR and CDR2 FQNEAQ (reference sequence). The CDR3 loop spans 16 amino acids. This CDR3 reads CASSFGLAGHHGEQYF. DNA of the CDR3: TGTGCCAGCAGCTTTGGACTAGCGGGTCACCACGGTGAGCAGTACTTC.